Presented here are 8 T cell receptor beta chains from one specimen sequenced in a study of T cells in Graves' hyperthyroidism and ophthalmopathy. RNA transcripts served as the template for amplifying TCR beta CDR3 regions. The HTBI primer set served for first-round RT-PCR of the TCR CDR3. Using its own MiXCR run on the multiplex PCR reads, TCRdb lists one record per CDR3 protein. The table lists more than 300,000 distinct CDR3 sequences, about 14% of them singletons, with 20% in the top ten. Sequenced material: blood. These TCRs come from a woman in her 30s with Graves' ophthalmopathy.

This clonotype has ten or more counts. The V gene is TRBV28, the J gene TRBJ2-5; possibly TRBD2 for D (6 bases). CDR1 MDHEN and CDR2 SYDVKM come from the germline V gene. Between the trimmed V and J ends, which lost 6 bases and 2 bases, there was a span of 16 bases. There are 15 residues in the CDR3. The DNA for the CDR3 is TGTGCCAGCAGCACCACGGGGGTTTTGCAAGAGACCCAGTACTTC. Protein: CASSTTGVLQETQYF.

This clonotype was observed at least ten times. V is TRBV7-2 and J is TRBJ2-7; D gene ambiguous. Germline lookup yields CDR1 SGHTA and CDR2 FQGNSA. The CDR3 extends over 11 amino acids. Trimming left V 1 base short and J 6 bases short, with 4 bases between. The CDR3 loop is CASSLGPEQYF. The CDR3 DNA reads TGTGCCAGCAGCTTAGGCCCCGAGCAGTACTTC.

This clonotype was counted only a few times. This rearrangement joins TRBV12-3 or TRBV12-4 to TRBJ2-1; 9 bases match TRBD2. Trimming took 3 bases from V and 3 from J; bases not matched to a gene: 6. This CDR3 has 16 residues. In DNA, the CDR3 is TGTGCCAGCAGTTTTCCTAGCGGGGAATTCTACAATGAGCAGTTCTTC. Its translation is CASSFPSGEFYNEQFF.

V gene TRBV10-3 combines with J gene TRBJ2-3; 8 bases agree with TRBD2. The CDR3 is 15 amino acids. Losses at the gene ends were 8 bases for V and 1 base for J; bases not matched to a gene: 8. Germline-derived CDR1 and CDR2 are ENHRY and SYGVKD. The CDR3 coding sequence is TGTGCCATCGCCCACGGGGGGGCCGGCACAGATACGCAGTATTTT. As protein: CAIAHGGAGTDTQYF.

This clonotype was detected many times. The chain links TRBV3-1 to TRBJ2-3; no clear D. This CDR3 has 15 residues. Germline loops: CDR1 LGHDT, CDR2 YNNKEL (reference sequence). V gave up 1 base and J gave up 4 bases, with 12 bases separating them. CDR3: CASSQGGSPADTQYF. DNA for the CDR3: TGTGCCAGCAGCCAAGGAGGAAGTCCGGCAGATACGCAGTATTTT.

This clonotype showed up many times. The CDR3 coding sequence is TGTGCCAGCAGCCCTCGACTAGCGGGGGAAGAAGCCGGGGAGCTGTTTTTT. It encodes CASSPRLAGEEAGELFF. The chain combines TRBV7-9 with TRBJ2-2; 12 positions agree with TRBD2. This CDR3 comprises 17 residues. The germline gives CDR1 SEHNR, CDR2 FQNEAQ (reference sequence). The junction had 10 bases not matched to a gene; V was cut back by 5 bases and J by 6 bases.

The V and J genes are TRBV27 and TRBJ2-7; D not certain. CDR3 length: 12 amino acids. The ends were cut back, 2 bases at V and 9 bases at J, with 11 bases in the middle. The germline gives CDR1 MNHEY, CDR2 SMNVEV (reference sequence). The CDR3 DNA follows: TGTGCCAGCAGTTTAGACGGGTTTAGGCAGTACTTC. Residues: CASSLDGFRQYF.

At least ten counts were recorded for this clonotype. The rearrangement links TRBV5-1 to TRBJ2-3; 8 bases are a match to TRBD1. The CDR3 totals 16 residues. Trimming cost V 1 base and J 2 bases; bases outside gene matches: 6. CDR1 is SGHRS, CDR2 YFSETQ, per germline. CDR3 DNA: TGCGCCAGCAGCTTGATGGTGGACAGGGCCACAGATACGCAGTATTTT. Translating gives CASSLMVDRATDTQYF.